The rows below give T cell receptor beta chains drawn from one sample of a study of CD8 T cells in Susac syndrome. TCRdb called the immunoSEQ multiplex PCR reads again in MiXCR, with one record for every CDR3 protein. The table records 78,000 or so distinct CDR3 sequences, just under 95% of them present only once. The sequenced sample was CD8+ T cells from PBMCs. These receptors were collected from a human donor with multiple sclerosis. Each CDR3 is given with its conserved first and last residue. A D gene is named only where the DNA matches it firmly. Size is stated for part of the rows, as once, few or many counts, or as a class when the clone is expanded.

j_call: TRBJ2-2
v_call: TRBV29-1
d_call: TRBD2
clone_size: -
cdr3_aa: CSGTSGRGAGELFF
cdr3_nt: TGCAGCGGGACTAGCGGGAGGGGCGCCGGGGAGCTGTTTTTT

j_call: TRBJ2-1
v_call: TRBV27
d_call: TRBD2
clone_size: -
cdr3_aa: CASSQAGPYNEQFF
cdr3_nt: TGTGCCAGCAGCCAAGCGGGGCCCTACAATGAGCAGTTCTTC

j_call: TRBJ2-7
v_call: TRBV27
d_call: TRBD1
clone_size: -
cdr3_aa: CASSFHRGSYEQYF
cdr3_nt: TGTGCCAGCAGTTTCCACAGGGGCTCCTACGAGCAGTACTTC

j_call: TRBJ2-5
v_call: TRBV10-3
d_call: -
clone_size: -
cdr3_aa: CAISEEGAGGETQYF
cdr3_nt: TGTGCCATCAGTGAGGAGGGAGCCGGGGGAGAGACCCAGTACTTC

j_call: TRBJ1-1
v_call: TRBV9
d_call: -
clone_size: -
cdr3_aa: CASSVATTEAFF
cdr3_nt: TGTGCCAGCAGCGTAGCTACGACTGAAGCTTTCTTT

j_call: TRBJ2-7
v_call: TRBV9
d_call: TRBD1
clone_size: -
cdr3_aa: CASSGTGSPLDEQYF
cdr3_nt: TGTGCCAGCAGCGGGACAGGGTCACCTCTAGACGAGCAGTACTTC

j_call: TRBJ2-5
v_call: TRBV29-1
d_call: -
clone_size: -
cdr3_aa: CSARDTPDDQYF
cdr3_nt: TGCAGCGCCCGGGACACCCCAGATGACCAGTACTTC

j_call: TRBJ2-7
v_call: TRBV12-3/TRBV12-4
d_call: -
clone_size: -
cdr3_aa: CASSRDFTTEQYF
cdr3_nt: TGTGCCAGCAGCCGGGACTTTACCACCGAGCAGTACTTC

j_call: TRBJ1-4
v_call: TRBV7-9
d_call: TRBD1
clone_size: -
cdr3_aa: CASSSLGQGENEKLFF
cdr3_nt: TGTGCCAGCAGCTCTCTTGGACAGGGCGAGAATGAAAAACTGTTTTTT

j_call: TRBJ2-1
v_call: TRBV29-1
d_call: TRBD2
clone_size: -
cdr3_aa: CSVEGGPSGTDYNEQFF
cdr3_nt: TGCAGCGTTGAAGGAGGTCCTAGCGGGACCGACTACAATGAGCAGTTCTTC

j_call: TRBJ1-4
v_call: TRBV30
d_call: -
clone_size: -
cdr3_aa: CAWSAGDEKLFF
cdr3_nt: TGTGCCTGGAGTGCAGGGGATGAAAAACTGTTTTTT

j_call: TRBJ2-1
v_call: TRBV20-1
d_call: -
clone_size: once
cdr3_aa: CSAPLGTLQFF
cdr3_nt: TGCAGTGCTCCCCTTGGCACTCTTCAGTTCTTC

j_call: TRBJ1-1
v_call: TRBV19
d_call: -
clone_size: -
cdr3_aa: CASSGRGFTEAFF
cdr3_nt: TGTGCCAGTAGTGGCAGGGGATTCACTGAAGCTTTCTTT

j_call: TRBJ2-3
v_call: TRBV12-5
d_call: -
clone_size: -
cdr3_aa: CASGSHLGGSTDTQYF
cdr3_nt: TGTGCTAGTGGTTCCCACCTCGGAGGTAGCACAGATACGCAGTATTTT

j_call: TRBJ2-1
v_call: TRBV6-5
d_call: -
clone_size: -
cdr3_aa: CASSLGRPGEQFF
cdr3_nt: TGTGCCAGCAGTTTGGGACGACCGGGGGAGCAGTTCTTC

j_call: TRBJ2-7
v_call: TRBV7-9
d_call: -
clone_size: -
cdr3_aa: CASSLVKGPGSYEQYF
cdr3_nt: TGTGCCAGCAGCTTAGTAAAGGGGCCTGGATCCTACGAGCAGTACTTC

j_call: TRBJ2-3
v_call: TRBV29-1
d_call: TRBD1
clone_size: -
cdr3_aa: CSVDGTGAADTQYF
cdr3_nt: TGCAGCGTTGACGGGACAGGGGCAGCAGATACGCAGTATTTT

j_call: TRBJ2-7
v_call: TRBV11-2
d_call: TRBD2
clone_size: -
cdr3_aa: CASSLDLRLAGGTYEQYF
cdr3_nt: TGTGCCAGCAGCTTAGATCTGAGACTAGCGGGGGGAACCTACGAGCAGTACTTC

j_call: TRBJ2-7
v_call: TRBV5-6
d_call: -
clone_size: -
cdr3_aa: CASSLALKSYEQYF
cdr3_nt: TGTGCCAGCAGCTTGGCTTTGAAATCCTACGAGCAGTACTTC

j_call: TRBJ2-3
v_call: TRBV9
d_call: TRBD2
clone_size: -
cdr3_aa: CASSVVAAGGRTDTQYF
cdr3_nt: TGTGCCAGCAGCGTAGTGGCGGCGGGGGGGCGCACAGATACGCAGTATTTT

j_call: TRBJ2-5
v_call: TRBV29-1
d_call: -
clone_size: once
cdr3_aa: CSVEWRLGRETQYF
cdr3_nt: TGCAGCGTTGAATGGAGGCTTGGAAGGGAGACCCAGTACTTC

j_call: TRBJ1-5
v_call: TRBV19
d_call: -
clone_size: once
cdr3_aa: CASSIGASYQEPQHF
cdr3_nt: TGTGCCAGTAGTATAGGTGCCTCCTATCAAGAGCCCCAGCATTTT

j_call: TRBJ1-2
v_call: TRBV6-1
d_call: -
clone_size: -
cdr3_aa: CAIQMGGIYGYTF
cdr3_nt: TGTGCCATTCAGATGGGGGGAATCTATGGCTACACCTTC

j_call: TRBJ1-2
v_call: TRBV9
d_call: -
clone_size: -
cdr3_aa: CASSDPFGSLSGYTF
cdr3_nt: TGTGCCAGCAGCGATCCCTTTGGGTCCCTGAGCGGCTACACCTTC

j_call: TRBJ2-7
v_call: TRBV6-2/TRBV6-3
d_call: -
clone_size: -
cdr3_aa: CASSYVFYEQYF
cdr3_nt: TGTGCCAGCAGTTACGTCTTCTACGAGCAGTACTTC

j_call: TRBJ2-2
v_call: TRBV4-3
d_call: -
clone_size: once
cdr3_aa: CASSQEGTPISAGELFF
cdr3_nt: TGCGCCAGCAGCCAAGAGGGGACTCCCATCTCCGCCGGGGAGCTGTTTTTT

j_call: TRBJ2-7
v_call: TRBV5-1
d_call: TRBD2
clone_size: -
cdr3_aa: CASSSPSGRPGEQYF
cdr3_nt: TGCGCCAGCAGCTCGCCTAGCGGGAGGCCCGGGGAGCAGTACTTC

j_call: TRBJ2-1
v_call: TRBV27
d_call: -
clone_size: once
cdr3_aa: CASSPAGSYNEQFF
cdr3_nt: TGTGCCAGCAGTCCCGCGGGGTCCTACAATGAGCAGTTCTTC

j_call: TRBJ2-3
v_call: TRBV10-2
d_call: -
clone_size: once
cdr3_aa: CASSGSPSTDTQYF
cdr3_nt: TGCGCCAGCAGTGGGAGCCCTAGCACAGATACGCAGTATTTT

j_call: TRBJ2-7
v_call: TRBV28
d_call: -
clone_size: -
cdr3_aa: CATGEGFYEQYF
cdr3_nt: TGTGCCACCGGGGAAGGATTCTACGAGCAGTACTTC

j_call: TRBJ2-1
v_call: TRBV6-4
d_call: -
clone_size: -
cdr3_aa: CASSDRDNNEQFF
cdr3_nt: TGTGCCAGCAGTGACCGGGACAACAATGAGCAGTTCTTC

j_call: TRBJ2-4
v_call: TRBV30
d_call: TRBD2
clone_size: -
cdr3_aa: CAWGASGSHIQYF
cdr3_nt: TGTGCCTGGGGTGCGAGCGGGAGTCACATTCAGTACTTC

j_call: TRBJ2-3
v_call: TRBV6-1
d_call: -
clone_size: -
cdr3_aa: CALLTDNSTDTQYF
cdr3_nt: TGTGCCTTACTGACAGACAATAGCACAGATACGCAGTATTTT

j_call: TRBJ2-7
v_call: TRBV29-1
d_call: -
clone_size: -
cdr3_aa: CSVEDPTGQGYEQYF
cdr3_nt: TGCAGCGTTGAAGATCCTACAGGGCAAGGGTACGAGCAGTACTTC

j_call: TRBJ2-1
v_call: TRBV7-3
d_call: TRBD2
clone_size: -
cdr3_aa: CASSLSGGISYNEQFF
cdr3_nt: TGTGCCAGCAGCTTGAGCGGGGGGATCTCCTACAATGAGCAGTTCTTC

j_call: TRBJ2-7
v_call: TRBV29-1
d_call: TRBD1
clone_size: once
cdr3_aa: CSVRDRGNYEQYF
cdr3_nt: TGCAGCGTCCGGGACAGGGGAAACTACGAGCAGTACTTC

j_call: TRBJ2-1
v_call: TRBV27
d_call: -
clone_size: -
cdr3_aa: CASSLSAALNEQFF
cdr3_nt: TGTGCCAGCAGTTTATCAGCCGCACTCAATGAGCAGTTCTTC

j_call: TRBJ2-1
v_call: TRBV19
d_call: -
clone_size: once
cdr3_aa: CASSMGGEVRGAREQFF
cdr3_nt: TGTGCCAGTAGTATGGGAGGGGAGGTTCGGGGGGCCAGGGAGCAGTTCTTC

j_call: TRBJ2-6
v_call: TRBV12-3/TRBV12-4
d_call: -
clone_size: -
cdr3_aa: CASSLVGGANVLTF
cdr3_nt: TGTGCCAGCAGTTTGGTCGGTGGGGCCAACGTCCTGACTTTC

j_call: TRBJ1-5
v_call: TRBV25-1
d_call: TRBD1
clone_size: once
cdr3_aa: CASSGPGGTGNQPQHF
cdr3_nt: TGTGCCAGCAGTGGTCCAGGGGGCACGGGCAATCAGCCCCAGCATTTT

j_call: TRBJ1-1
v_call: TRBV29-1
d_call: TRBD1
clone_size: -
cdr3_aa: CSVRQGNTEAFF
cdr3_nt: TGCAGCGTACGACAGGGGAACACTGAAGCTTTCTTT

j_call: TRBJ2-7
v_call: TRBV6-2/TRBV6-3
d_call: TRBD1
clone_size: -
cdr3_aa: CASSYGTEYEQYF
cdr3_nt: TGTGCCAGCAGTTACGGGACAGAGTACGAGCAGTACTTC

j_call: TRBJ2-3
v_call: TRBV19
d_call: TRBD1
clone_size: -
cdr3_aa: CASSAYRDRVGTDTQYF
cdr3_nt: TGTGCCAGTAGCGCTTACCGGGACAGGGTAGGCACAGATACGCAGTATTTT

j_call: TRBJ1-2
v_call: TRBV20-1
d_call: -
clone_size: -
cdr3_aa: CSARRADPYGYTF
cdr3_nt: TGCAGTGCTAGAAGGGCAGATCCCTATGGCTACACCTTC

j_call: TRBJ2-7
v_call: TRBV18
d_call: TRBD2
clone_size: -
cdr3_aa: CASSPPTSNEQYF
cdr3_nt: TGTGCCAGCTCACCACCGACTAGCAACGAGCAGTACTTC

j_call: TRBJ2-1
v_call: TRBV2
d_call: -
clone_size: -
cdr3_aa: CASDSRGVAYNEQFF
cdr3_nt: TGTGCCAGCGATAGTAGGGGGGTGGCCTACAATGAGCAGTTCTTC

j_call: TRBJ2-5
v_call: TRBV2
d_call: -
clone_size: -
cdr3_aa: CASRAGWGRETQYF
cdr3_nt: TGTGCCAGCCGAGCTGGGTGGGGCCGAGAGACCCAGTACTTC

j_call: TRBJ2-5
v_call: TRBV27
d_call: -
clone_size: -
cdr3_aa: CASSFQAPSTQYF
cdr3_nt: TGTGCCAGCAGTTTTCAGGCCCCGTCGACCCAGTACTTC

j_call: TRBJ2-3
v_call: TRBV29-1
d_call: TRBD1
clone_size: -
cdr3_aa: CSVEAWDREATDTQYF
cdr3_nt: TGCAGCGTTGAGGCCTGGGACAGGGAGGCCACAGATACGCAGTATTTT

j_call: TRBJ1-1
v_call: TRBV5-1
d_call: -
clone_size: once
cdr3_aa: CASSLEGNLEAFF
cdr3_nt: TGCGCCAGCAGCTTGGAAGGAAACCTTGAAGCTTTCTTT

j_call: TRBJ2-7
v_call: TRBV30
d_call: -
clone_size: -
cdr3_aa: CAFWDHEQYF
cdr3_nt: TGTGCCTTCTGGGACCACGAGCAGTACTTC